This passage covers 32 T cell receptor beta chains from one sample sequenced in a study of identical twins. Each CDR3 protein gets one entry after TCRdb re-called the 5' RACE reads with MiXCR. The sample shows approximately 670,000 distinct CDR3 sequences, around 6% of them seen only once. Material for sequencing was naive T cells sorted from blood. The receptors were gathered from a man between 18 and 35 years old in good health.

At least ten counts were recorded for this clonotype. This chain connects TRBV24-1 to TRBJ2-5, with 9 nucleotides matching TRBD2. This CDR3 contains 16 residues. Germline V gene lookup returns CDR1 KGHDR and CDR2 SFDVKD. Unmatched junction bases numbered 6, after V lost 0 bases and J lost 5 bases. Here the CDR3 DNA reads TGTGCCACCAGTGATTTGCCGGGACTAGCTATGGAGACCCAGTACTTC. This gives the protein CATSDLPGLAMETQYF.

This clonotype was picked up a small number of times. The CDR3 sequence: CASSLVGGSLTGEQYV. The CDR3 region has the DNA TGCGCCAGCAGCTTAGTGGGCGGGAGTCTTACCGGCGAGCAGTACGTC. The gene calls are TRBV5-1 and TRBJ2-7, with 7 nucleotides matching TRBD2. CDR1 is SGHRS, CDR2 YFSETQ, per germline. Trimming cost V 2 bases and J 6 bases; bases outside gene matches: 14. This CDR3 comprises 16 residues.

The J gene is TRBJ2-5, the V gene TRBV6-2 or TRBV6-3; TRBD1 agrees at 10 bases. Unmatched junction bases numbered 15, after V lost 0 bases and J lost 2 bases. The CDR3 spans 20 residues. Germline V CDR1 and CDR2: MNHEY, SVGEGT. The CDR3 DNA reads TGTGCCAGCAGTTACTCGGGGACAGGGGCCTGGGGCGGACTTCAAGAGACCCAGTACTTC. This encodes CASSYSGTGAWGGLQETQYF.

Many counts were recorded for this clonotype. This chain links TRBV4-2 with TRBJ2-1; 10 nucleotides line up with TRBD2. Germline V gene data show CDR1 as LGHNA and CDR2 as YNFKEQ. The CDR3 is made up of 16 amino acids. The V and J ends lost 3 bases and 8 bases, in that order; junction bases with no gene match: 10. DNA for the CDR3: TGTGCCAGCAGCCAGGCTACTAGCGGGATGAGTTATGAGCAGTTCTTC. It translates to CASSQATSGMSYEQFF.

The V and J genes are TRBV12-3 or TRBV12-4 and TRBJ2-7, with D maybe TRBD1 (5 bases). The CDR3 runs 12 residues. Trimming pared 6 bases from V and 6 bases from J, leaving 12 bases between. In nucleotides, the CDR3 is TGTGCCAGCAGAGTAAGGGGTCGCGAGCAGTACTTC. Translating gives CASRVRGREQYF.

This clonotype occurred many times. The chain carries TRBV6-1 and TRBJ2-7, with D maybe TRBD2 (6 bases). This CDR3 spans 14 amino acids. CDR1 and CDR2 (germline): MNHNS, SASEGT. With 7 bases removed from V and 4 bases from J, the gap between germline ends came to 17 bases. Here the CDR3 reads CASKPGLDSYEQYF. The CDR3 bases are TGTGCCAGCAAACCGGGACTCGATAGTTACGAGCAGTACTTC.

The V and J genes are TRBV29-1 and TRBJ1-4; 8 positions match TRBD1. Per the germline V gene, CDR1 is SQVTM and CDR2 is ANQGSEA. Trimming at V came to 6 bases and at J to 4 bases, leaving 7 bases not matched to a gene. The CDR3 runs 14 residues. CDR3 residues: CSVPGTGLNEKLFF. In nucleotides, the CDR3 is TGCAGCGTCCCCGGGACAGGTCTTAATGAAAAACTGTTTTTT.

This clonotype was detected many times. J is TRBJ2-2 and V is TRBV29-1, with a possible D match to TRBD2 (6 bases). The ends were cut back, 4 bases at V and 1 base at J, with 10 bases in the middle. The CDR3 spans 14 residues. CDR1 is SQVTM and CDR2 is ANQGSEA in the germline V gene. The CDR3 loop is CSVVGRENTGELFF. DNA for the CDR3: TGCAGCGTTGTAGGGCGGGAGAACACCGGGGAGCTGTTTTTT.

The chain uses TRBV5-6 and TRBJ1-3; unclear D gene. The CDR3 contains 15 residues. Trimming removed 4 bases at V and 0 bases at J, with 11 bases between. CDR1 SGHDT and CDR2 YYEEEE come from the germline V gene. In nucleotides, the CDR3 is TGTGCCAGCAGCGGGAGGACGCACTCTGGAAACACCATATATTTT. Its protein is CASSGRTHSGNTIYF. The full variable domain, completed using reference TRBV5-6 and TRBJ1-3, is DAGVTQSPTHLIKTRGQQVTLRCSPKSGHDTVSWYQQALGQGPQFIFQYYEEEERQRGNFPDRFSGHQFPNYSSELNVNALLLGDSALYLCASSGRTHSGNTIYFGEGSWLTVV.

This clonotype occurred many times. The V and J genes are TRBV24-1 and TRBJ2-1; the D gene is possibly TRBD2 (6 bases). The CDR3 totals 14 residues. The V end was cut by 4 bases, the J end by 3 bases, with 9 bases between. Germline lookup yields CDR1 KGHDR and CDR2 SFDVKD. The CDR3 region has the DNA TGTGCCACCAGTGACGGGGACTTCTACAATGAGCAGTTCTTC. As protein: CATSDGDFYNEQFF.

This clonotype has just a few counts. J is TRBJ2-3 and V is TRBV14; D could derive from TRBD1 or TRBD2 (5 bases each). Trimming removed 4 bases from V and 1 base from J, with 15 bases in between. The CDR3 sequence is 16 residues long. Germline assignment: CDR1 SGHDN and CDR2 FVKESK. The CDR3 region is CASSRGTMKGTDTQYF. The CDR3 DNA reads TGTGCCAGCAGCCGAGGGACCATGAAAGGCACAGATACGCAGTATTTT.

This clonotype was seen a handful of times. The chain employs TRBV20-1 and TRBJ2-5; no clear D. Germline CDR1 and CDR2: DFQATT and SNEGSKA (reference sequence). Trimming left V 0 bases short and J 3 bases short, with 14 bases between. This CDR3 has 15 amino acids. CDR3 amino acids: CSARDGLGIEETQYF. The CDR3 DNA sequence: TGCAGTGCTAGAGATGGGTTGGGCATTGAAGAGACCCAGTACTTC.

Ten or more counts support this clonotype. The genes are TRBV7-3 and TRBJ2-1; 9 nucleotides agree with TRBD2. Losses at the gene ends were 3 bases for V and 8 bases for J; bases not matched to a gene: 11. The CDR3 extends over 16 amino acids. Per the germline V gene, CDR1 is SGHTA and CDR2 is FQGTGA. CDR3 amino acids: CASSLGIAGALDEQFF. For the CDR3, the DNA is TGTGCCAGCAGCTTGGGGATAGCGGGAGCGTTGGATGAGCAGTTCTTC.

On this clonotype: With a much larger clone just one base away, this may be a read error. This CDR3 is CASSLGQSYREACF. CDR3 in DNA: TGCGCCAGCAGTCTGGGACAGTCGTACCGTGAAGCTTGCTTT. V gene TRBV4-3 combines with J gene TRBJ1-1, with 7 positions matching TRBD1. From germline, CDR1 is LGHNA and CDR2 YSLEER. CDR3 length: 14 residues.

This clonotype has only a few counts. The chain carries TRBV10-3 and TRBJ2-1; 10 bases are a match to TRBD2. Germline V gene data show CDR1 as ENHRY and CDR2 as SYGVKD. With 0 bases clipped from V and 7 bases from J, the junction kept 9 bases outside the gene matches. The CDR3 contains 17 residues. The CDR3 loop is CAISESLLAGSVNEQFF. The CDR3 nucleotides read TGTGCCATCAGTGAGTCCTTACTAGCGGGATCGGTGAATGAGCAGTTCTTC.

The sample holds many counts of this clonotype. This chain uses TRBV7-9 with TRBJ1-4; D possibly corresponds to TRBD1 (5 bases). CDR3 length: 15 residues. Trimming left V 5 bases short and J 4 bases short, with 14 bases between. Germline values: CDR1 SEHNR, CDR2 FQNEAQ (reference sequence). CDR3 in amino acids: CASSPSGPSNEKLFF. CDR3 in DNA: TGTGCCAGCAGCCCCTCGGGACCGAGTAATGAAAAACTGTTTTTT.

This clonotype was found many times. The gene calls are TRBV20-1 and TRBJ2-4, with 8 bases lining up with TRBD1. CDR1 is DFQATT, CDR2 SNEGSKA, per germline (reference sequence). The CDR3 is 13 amino acids. Trimming took 0 bases from V and 7 from J; bases not matched to a gene: 2. CDR3 amino acids: CSARDRDRNIQYF. For the CDR3, the DNA is TGCAGTGCTAGAGACCGGGACAGGAACATTCAGTACTTC.

This clonotype occurred many times. The chain uses TRBV6-1 and TRBJ2-3, with 9 positions matching TRBD1. Trimming at V came to 6 bases and at J to 5 bases, leaving 12 bases not matched to a gene. In germline, CDR1 is MNHNS, CDR2 SASEGT. This CDR3 has 16 residues. The CDR3 loop reads CASRESTGGFKDTQYF. In nucleotides, the CDR3 is TGTGCCAGCAGAGAGAGTACAGGGGGCTTTAAAGATACGCAGTATTTT.

This chain links TRBV6-2 or TRBV6-3 with TRBJ2-4; TRBD2 aligns across 10 bases. V lost 0 bases and J lost 0; bases outside the gene matches: 11. Germline lookup yields CDR1 MNHEY and CDR2 SVGEGT. The CDR3 covers 20 residues. The CDR3 region is CASSYSIGSGRALAKNIQYF. The CDR3 nucleotides are TGTGCCAGCAGTTACTCGATAGGCAGCGGGAGGGCCCTAGCCAAAAACATTCAGTACTTC.

This clonotype was found a few times. The chain links TRBV5-5 to TRBJ1-1, with unresolved D. V lost 0 bases, J lost 7 bases, and 10 bases lay in between. This CDR3 has 13 residues. The germline CDR1 and CDR2 sequences are SGHKS and YYEKEE (reference sequence). CDR3 residues: CASSLVARFEAFF. CDR3 in DNA: TGTGCCAGCAGCTTGGTGGCTAGGTTTGAAGCTTTCTTT. The whole variable domain, filled in from reference TRBV5-5 and TRBJ1-1, reads DAGVTQSPTHLIKTRGQQVTLRCSPISGHKSVSWYQQVLGQGPQFIFQYYEKEERGRGNFPDRFSARQFPNYSSELNVNALLLGDSALYLCASSLVARFEAFFGQGTRLTVV.

This clonotype showed up just a few times. This rearrangement joins TRBV4-1 to TRBJ2-5; the D call may be TRBD1 or TRBD2 (5 bases each). This CDR3 region has 14 residues. Germline CDR1 reads MGHRA; CDR2 reads YSYEKL. The germline V and J ends were trimmed by 0 bases and 5 bases, with 10 bases remaining between them. The CDR3 nucleotides are TGCGCCAGCAGCCAAGATGGGGGTATGGAGACCCAGTACTTC. Translated: CASSQDGGMETQYF.

At least ten counts were recorded for this clonotype. The chain combines TRBV9 with TRBJ1-1; D is unresolved. V gave up 3 bases and J gave up 7 bases, with 16 bases separating them. The CDR3 is 14 residues long. Germline CDR1 SGDLS, CDR2 YYNGEE. The DNA for the CDR3 is TGTGCCAGCAGCGCCGTGGGTTCGGGAAGTGAAGCTTTCTTT. Translating gives CASSAVGSGSEAFF.

The table lists this clonotype with a few counts. The chain employs TRBV20-1 and TRBJ2-3; 8 bases line up with TRBD2. Looked up from germline, CDR1 is DFQATT and CDR2 is SNEGSKA (reference sequence). The CDR3 consists of 13 residues. V shed 8 bases and J 4 bases; nucleotides not matched to a gene: 8. CDR3 sequence: CSIQREPADTQYF. The CDR3, as DNA: TGCAGTATACAGCGGGAGCCCGCAGATACGCAGTATTTT.

This clonotype came up many times. The CDR3 reads CASSAGTGETSRGYTF. CDR3 DNA sequence: TGTGCCAGCAGCGCCGGGACAGGGGAGACCTCGAGGGGCTACACCTTC. The rearrangement links TRBV9 to TRBJ1-2; 10 bases agree with TRBD1. This CDR3 is built from 16 residues. Looked up from germline, CDR1 is SGDLS and CDR2 is YYNGEE. V was clipped by 3 bases and J by 8 bases; unmatched bases: 13.

The J gene is TRBJ2-5, the V gene TRBV20-1, with 7 nucleotides matching TRBD1. The ends lost 0 bases at V and 0 bases at J; junction bases unmatched: 7. CDR1 DFQATT and CDR2 SNEGSKA come from the germline V gene (reference sequence). This CDR3 contains 16 residues. The CDR3 reads CSARDFPGGYQETQYF. For the CDR3, the DNA is TGCAGTGCTAGAGATTTTCCAGGGGGTTACCAAGAGACCCAGTACTTC.

This clonotype has ten or more counts. The chain carries TRBV29-1 and TRBJ2-5; 8 nucleotides match TRBD1. The CDR3 sequence is 17 residues long. Germline values: CDR1 SQVTM, CDR2 ANQGSEA. After removal of 4 bases from V and 2 bases from J, the junction contained 15 bases not matched to a gene. The CDR3 DNA reads as TGCAGCGTTGGGTTCGGGCAGACAGGGGCGAGGCAAGAGACCCAGTACTTC. Translating it yields CSVGFGQTGARQETQYF.

This clonotype has a count of ten or more. This rearrangement joins TRBV20-1 to TRBJ2-1; D uncertain. The V end lost 4 bases, the J end lost 4 bases, and 11 bases lay between the germline ends. This CDR3 contains 13 residues. Germline loops: CDR1 DFQATT, CDR2 SNEGSKA (reference sequence). CDR3 bases: TGCAGTGCTACACCGACTTATTACAATGAGCAGTTCTTC. Translating it yields CSATPTYYNEQFF.

This clonotype has more than one count but fewer than ten. The chain couples TRBV14 to TRBJ2-3; D remains unclear. Germline values: CDR1 SGHDN, CDR2 FVKESK. The CDR3 extends over 14 amino acids. Trimming left V 2 bases short and J 0 bases short, with 6 bases between. The CDR3 spells CASSQRRSTDTQYF. The CDR3 nucleotides are TGTGCCAGCAGCCAACGGCGGAGCACAGATACGCAGTATTTT.

This clonotype was recorded many times. The chain is built from TRBV6-1 and TRBJ2-3, with no clear D. CDR1 MNHNS and CDR2 SASEGT come from the germline V gene. The V and J ends lost 6 bases and 2 bases respectively, with 9 bases between them. CDR3 length: 13 amino acids. CDR3 sequence: CASSSQVTDTQYF. Written as DNA, the CDR3 is TGTGCCAGCAGCTCGCAGGTCACAGATACGCAGTATTTT.

V gene TRBV30 combines with J gene TRBJ1-1; D may be TRBD1 (6 bases). V was pared by 4 bases and J by 1 base, with 7 bases between. Per germline, CDR1 GTSNPN and CDR2 SVGIG (reference sequence). This CDR3 has 12 amino acids. The CDR3 DNA follows: TGTGCCTGGAAACAGGGGAACACTGAAGCTTTCTTT. Translating gives CAWKQGNTEAFF.

This clonotype showed up many times. This chain uses TRBV20-1 with TRBJ2-5, with 9 positions matching TRBD2. CDR3 length: 16 amino acids. V was pared by 6 bases and J by 2 bases, with 13 bases of the junction left unmatched. Germline assignment: CDR1 DFQATT and CDR2 SNEGSKA (reference sequence). CDR3 coding DNA: TGCAGTGCGGAACCCCAACGGAGCGGGGGGCAAGAGACCCAGTACTTC. This translates into CSAEPQRSGGQETQYF.

The chain has TRBV5-1 and TRBJ2-7, with D uncertain. From germline, CDR1 is SGHRS and CDR2 YFSETQ. CDR3 length: 14 residues. The V end lost 2 bases, the J end lost 3 bases, and 12 bases lay between the germline ends. The CDR3 DNA follows: TGCGCCAGCAGCTTCCTAGGATTCGGCTACGAGCAGTACTTC. Translation gives CASSFLGFGYEQYF.